A selection of T cell receptor beta chains follows, all from one sample in a study of CD8+CD57+ T cells in acquired aplastic anemia. TCRdb fed the reads into MiXCR, producing one record per CDR3 protein. The sample lists under 200,000 distinct CDR3 sequences, roughly 48% seen once, with around 0.96% in the top ten. Sequences were obtained from sorted CD4+, CD8+, or CD8+CD57+ T cells (not recorded which) from PBMCs. These receptors were collected from a human donor in good health. Both conserved end residues are trimmed from each CDR3. Each record gives: clone size, V gene, CDR3 protein. Expanded clones are given a class, and other clones once, few, many or no size at all.

-,TRBV20-1,SARDERGKAYEQY
many,TRBV2,ASSEASQGSGELF
many,TRBV19,ASMRVGESQPQH
many,TRBV12-3/TRBV12-4,ASSARSPGLEETQY
-,TRBV7-9,ASSLATLGTQY
-,TRBV5-1,ASSLFTGTEAF
many,TRBV20-1,SAQSPGETQY
once,TRBV5-8,VSSLVGGLQETQY
many,TRBV15,ATSRGAGETQY
many,TRBV20-1,SASETGGFAEAF
-,TRBV15,ATSGIGAGELF
-,TRBV19,ASSQTATNEKLF
once,TRBV19,ASSWVGDTGNQPQH
many,TRBV19,ASSDRGRFYEQY
many,TRBV6-5,ASSYTRASGQITQY
-,TRBV19,ASTGTSGGVSYNGQF
many,TRBV20-1,SALLGQGVNQPQH
few,TRBV11-2,ASSRVGDAYNEQF
-,TRBV20-1,SAWDQVNEQF
-,TRBV4-1,ASSQVGTRADYEQY
-,TRBV27,ASSLSPQGNQPQH
many,TRBV29-1,SVRMNTEAF
few,TRBV11-1,ASSSTGTPTDTQY
-,TRBV2,ASRAGGGDYNEQF
-,TRBV28,ASSSFGNTQDSSGNTIY
many,TRBV7-9,ASGPGAGDRELF
-,TRBV5-6,ASSRIGTGGYYNEQF
-,TRBV7-2,ASSLDPVSYEQY
-,TRBV7-8,ASSFRTANTEAF
many,TRBV7-2,ASSPGRTVPNTEAF
many,TRBV20-1,SATDPGTSTYEQY
-,TRBV3-1,ASSQQRTDTQY
-,TRBV2,ASSVGGGYT
-,TRBV15,ATSRTGTGYEQY
many,TRBV10-3,AISESQGGLTEQY
-,TRBV7-8,ASSSLTGSTEAF
-,TRBV10-3,ATRSGVQPQH
many,TRBV6-6,ASRDGGPVETQY
-,TRBV19,ASSTPGLRETQY
-,TRBV24-1,ATSDEGRETQY
few,TRBV3-1,ASSPLAASNGYT
many,TRBV2,ASSPFGQINQPQH
many,TRBV6-1,ASRDDRLASSYNSPLH
many,TRBV4-2,ASSQEYGYT
many,TRBV5-1,ASSLGQNQPQH
-,TRBV6-1,ASSMSGGYNSPLH
many,TRBV7-2,ASSLVWQGQRNEQF
many,TRBV7-2,ASSLVPAGGPGETQY
-,TRBV3-1,ASSHLVLNTEAF
-,TRBV4-3,ASSTHSQAPYEQY
many,TRBV6-1,ASRGSGSSGNTIY